This entry features one TCR beta chain sequence. Its antigen is still unknown. Researchers ran the PCR with 60 Vbeta and 13 Jbeta primers. The repertoire was sequenced with immunoSEQ multiplex PCR; TCRdb's copy has only in-frame clones and lacks some. The sample lists roughly 70,000 clones, roughly four fifths occurring once. This entry comes from a study of cytomegalovirus exposure and HLA in healthy donors. Germline lookup yields CDR1 SGHAT and CDR2 FQNNGV. The V gene end was trimmed by 1 base and the J gene end by 5 bases; junction bases not matched to a gene: 6. This CDR3 spans 15 amino acids. Study outcomes and limitations: In a later analysis, DRB1 alleles had the most associated TCRs; HLA-C alleles the fewest.

This TCR was recovered from a man aged 65 to 85 in good health and CMV-seronegative. Sequenced material: PBMCs. The gene calls are TRBV11-2 and TRBJ2-5; 8 bases are a match to TRBD2. The CDR3 sequence: CASSLVTGGVETQYF. Here the CDR3 DNA reads TGTGCCAGCAGCTTAGTGACGGGGGGGGTGGAGACCCAGTACTTC.